This TCR beta chain was captured in a study of shared clonotypes between healthy human individuals. Assay: immunoSEQ multiplex PCR; the TCRdb copy retains only in-frame clones and omits some. The sample yields roughly 1 million clones, around 78% seen once. CDR1 and CDR2 (germline): SGHNT, YYREEE (reference sequence). Trimming removed 4 bases from V and 6 bases from J; junction bases left unmatched: 8. The CDR3 spans 15 residues. Adult Caucasians living in Nashville, Tennessee made up all of the donors. This clone was seen only a few times. The V and J genes are TRBV5-4 and TRBJ2-3, with TRBD2 matching 10 bases. Source material: memory CD4+ T cells from PBMCs. Subset defined: CD45RA-negative fraction. The receptor was derived from a man between 18 and 35 years old in good health. Some clones in this sample may be carry-over from other donors' samples. The CDR3 reads CASSMGLAGADTQYF. CDR3 DNA sequence: TGTGCCAGCAGCATGGGTCTAGCGGGAGCGGATACGCAGTATTTT.